Sequencing of this T cell receptor beta chain was carried out in a study of blood T cells in healthy people across ages (dated by TCRdb to 2013 to 2016). About the study as a whole: In model experiments, roughly one uniquely barcoded TCR beta cDNA molecule per two T cells was captured by template switching. The donors were divided into four age groups: young (average around 16 years), middle-aged (about 41), aged (around 67) and long-lived (more than 75). For two donors (one aged 18 to 30 and one aged 80 or older), the study analyzed two additional independent replicas of 1 million unique cDNA reads from the same blood draw. Using deep sequencing normalized with unique cDNA molecular identifiers, the study measured how TCR beta repertoire diversity changes with age. To avoid experimental bias, donors of different ages were spread randomly across the sequencing lanes. The paper's findings and limits, for the study overall: As age increased, observed TCR beta diversity per million T cells dropped in a roughly linear way, and a significant reduction was already evident by age 40. Conclusive comparison of naive and antigen-experienced compartments was prevented by the profiling of bulk unsorted PBMCs. Because the CMV infection status of the donors was unknown, age-related changes in expanded clonotypes may potentially have been confounded. The long-lived group showed more naive CD4+ T cells, fewer expanded clones and increased TCR diversity than the aged group, suggesting age selection. Estimates of total diversity based on one million sequenced T cells were considered lower bounds and underestimates. A strong correlation was found between observed TCR beta diversity and the percentage of naive T cells measured by flow cytometry.

As regards this clonotype: What this receptor recognizes is not known. Per-base quality was not reported, and no clone a single base away is much larger than it.

V sheds 2 bases and J sheds 9 bases, leaving 12 bases between their ends. The CDR3 holds 13 amino acids from the cysteine to the phenylalanine. The entry retains the CDR3 DNA only, 39 bases that are in frame from base 1. The donors were around 39 Caucasian individuals from Russia, aged roughly 6 to 90 years, who were systemically healthy. Each donor gave roughly 11 milliliters of peripheral blood, drawn into EDTA-treated Vacutainer tubes. Ficoll-Paque density-gradient centrifugation was used to isolate PBMCs, with at least 7 million per sample. Total RNA was extracted from PBMCs with Trizol reagent, with at least 6 micrograms obtained per sample. Naive CD45RAhigh/CD27high T cell percentages were measured by flow cytometry on a PBMC aliquot from every donor. Library construction relied on 5' RACE. Instrument on record: Illumina HiSeq 2500. A second PCR of about 7 to 12 cycles was run with a J-beta primer mix and a sample-barcoded 5' primer. Each TCR beta cDNA molecule received a unique molecular identifier from a template-switch 5' adaptor carrying 12 random nucleotides. At least 2.5 million CDR3-containing paired-end reads were obtained from each sample. All of the RNA was converted into first-strand cDNA using the Mint cDNA synthesis kit, with a TRBC-specific oligonucleotide serving as the primer. Following uracil-DNA glycosylase treatment, all cDNA underwent a first 18-cycle PCR with the universal primers M1SS and BC2_uni_R. In the original analysis: Normalization of each sample was performed by random selection of 1 million high-quality reads, each carrying a distinct molecular identifier. Reads sharing molecular identifiers were discarded rather than binned into consensus sequences. MiTCR, with a Q25 quality threshold and the strictest error-elimination algorithm, was used for CDR3 identification, clonotype clustering and error correction. A nonparametric unseen species model using Euler transformation provided a lower-bound estimate of total TCR beta diversity. Using fastp trimming at Q25 and MiXCR clonotype assembly, TCRdb reanalyzed the public sequencing data and kept in-frame beta chains. A single entry per CDR3 protein holds the most common genes and DNA from its merged rows. TCRdb's processing, not the authors', yielded these V and J calls. The sample profile shows around 800,000 distinct CDR3 sequences; less than 60% of them were found once. The top ten hold 15% to 20% of the sample.

This chain is built from TRBV12-3 or TRBV12-4 and TRBJ2-3; there is no confident call for the D gene. The sequencing input was blood. The sequence was collected from a man older than 75 in good health. Here is the DNA: TGTGCCAGCAGTTTATCCCGGAAGACCACGCAGTATTTT. Protein translation: CASSLSRKTTQYF.